A selection of T cell receptor beta chains follows, all from one sample in a study of cytomegalovirus exposure and HLA in healthy donors. Repertoires were generated with immunoSEQ multiplex PCR, while TCRdb's copy carries only in-frame clones and drops some. The sample includes more than 200,000 clones, more than 60% of them seen just once. The material sequenced was PBMCs. These receptors all come from a man in his forties in good health and CMV-seronegative. The CDR3 runs from the conserved cysteine through the conserved F or W. The order of the fields is V gene, D gene, J gene, clone size, CDR3 DNA, CDR3 protein. The D gene is left open where the match is weak. A clone size is listed for some rows: how often the clone was seen (once, few, many), or a class if it is expanded.

V: TRBV2
D: TRBD1
J: TRBJ2-1
size: NA
DNA: TGTGCCAGCGTCGTCGGACAGGGAATGATCAATGAGCAGTTCTTC
CDR3: CASVVGQGMINEQFF

V: TRBV25-1
D: NA
J: TRBJ2-7
size: NA
DNA: TGTGCCAGCAGTCAAGACCTCGGCGGGCCCTACGAGCAGTACTTC
CDR3: CASSQDLGGPYEQYF

V: TRBV2
D: TRBD1
J: TRBJ2-7
size: NA
DNA: TGTGCCAGCAGTGGGACAGGGCAGTCGCGTGAGCAGTACTTC
CDR3: CASSGTGQSREQYF

V: TRBV18
D: TRBD1
J: TRBJ1-2
size: few
DNA: TGTGCCAGCTCACCACAGGGGGCAGGGTATAACTATGGCTACACCTTC
CDR3: CASSPQGAGYNYGYTF

V: TRBV7-2
D: NA
J: TRBJ2-4
size: once
DNA: TGTGCCAGCAGCTTAGGGCAGGGGAACATTCAGTACTTC
CDR3: CASSLGQGNIQYF

V: TRBV7-9
D: TRBD1
J: TRBJ2-5
size: NA
DNA: TGTGCCAGCAGCTCGGGGACAGGGGGCTTCCAAGAGACCCAGTACTTC
CDR3: CASSSGTGGFQETQYF

V: TRBV27
D: NA
J: TRBJ2-2
size: NA
DNA: TGTGCCAGCAGCCCAGGGGTGACCGGGGAGCTGTTTTTT
CDR3: CASSPGVTGELFF

V: TRBV29-1
D: NA
J: TRBJ2-2
size: NA
DNA: TGCAGCGTTGGGGGGCGGACCGGGGAGCTGTTTTTT
CDR3: CSVGGRTGELFF

V: TRBV27
D: TRBD2
J: TRBJ2-1
size: once
DNA: TGTGCCAGCAGGAATGCGGGACTACTTAATGAGCAGTTCTTC
CDR3: CASRNAGLLNEQFF

V: TRBV20-1
D: NA
J: TRBJ1-2
size: NA
DNA: TGCAGTGTGCCGAGGGGAGGAGGCTACACCTTC
CDR3: CSVPRGGGYTF

V: TRBV5-4
D: TRBD2
J: TRBJ2-1
size: NA
DNA: TGTGCCAGCAGCTTTGGGACTAGCGGGCGCAATGAGCAGTTCTTC
CDR3: CASSFGTSGRNEQFF

V: TRBV2
D: TRBD1
J: TRBJ2-1
size: NA
DNA: TGTGCCAGCCGACCTGACAGGGGTTCCTACAATGAGCAGTTCTTC
CDR3: CASRPDRGSYNEQFF

V: TRBV19
D: TRBD1
J: TRBJ2-7
size: NA
DNA: TGTGCCAGTAGTATAAGGGCGGGACAGGGTACCTACGAGCAGTACTTC
CDR3: CASSIRAGQGTYEQYF

V: TRBV11-2
D: TRBD1
J: TRBJ2-3
size: NA
DNA: TGTGCCAGCAGACGACAGGGGAGTGTAACAGATACGCAGTATTTT
CDR3: CASRRQGSVTDTQYF

V: TRBV4-2
D: TRBD2
J: TRBJ2-2
size: NA
DNA: TGTGCCAGCAGCCCTTGGACTAGCGGGGGGACTACCGGGGAGCTGTTTTTT
CDR3: CASSPWTSGGTTGELFF

V: TRBV15
D: TRBD1
J: TRBJ2-7
size: NA
DNA: TGTGCCACCAGCTATCGGACAGGCTACGAGCAGTACTTC
CDR3: CATSYRTGYEQYF

V: TRBV7-2
D: TRBD2
J: TRBJ2-1
size: NA
DNA: TGTGCCAGCAGCCTCGGACTAGCGGGGGGGCGTAATGAGCAGTTCTTC
CDR3: CASSLGLAGGRNEQFF

V: TRBV5-6
D: NA
J: TRBJ2-7
size: NA
DNA: TGTGCCAGCAGCTTCGGCGGGTGGGGCGAGCAGTACTTC
CDR3: CASSFGGWGEQYF

V: TRBV5-6
D: TRBD1
J: TRBJ2-7
size: NA
DNA: TGTGCCAGCAGCTATGGGGGACAGGGGATTACCTACGAGCAGTACTTC
CDR3: CASSYGGQGITYEQYF

V: TRBV6-9
D: TRBD1
J: TRBJ2-7
size: few
DNA: TGTGCCAGCAGCAACCCGTGGGACAGGGTCGGCGACGAGCAGTACTTC
CDR3: CASSNPWDRVGDEQYF